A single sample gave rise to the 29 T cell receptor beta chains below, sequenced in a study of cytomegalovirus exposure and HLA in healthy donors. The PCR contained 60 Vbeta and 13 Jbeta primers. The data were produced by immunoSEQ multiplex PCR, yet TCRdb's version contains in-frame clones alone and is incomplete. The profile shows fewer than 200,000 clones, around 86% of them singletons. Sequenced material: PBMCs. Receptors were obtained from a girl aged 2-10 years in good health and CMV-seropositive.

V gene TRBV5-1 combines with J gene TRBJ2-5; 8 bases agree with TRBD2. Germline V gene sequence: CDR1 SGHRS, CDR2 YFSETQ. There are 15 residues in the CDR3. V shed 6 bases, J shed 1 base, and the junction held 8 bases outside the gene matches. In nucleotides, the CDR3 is TGCGCCAGCAAGACGGGACTAGGACGCCAAGAGACCCAGTACTTC. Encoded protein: CASKTGLGRQETQYF.

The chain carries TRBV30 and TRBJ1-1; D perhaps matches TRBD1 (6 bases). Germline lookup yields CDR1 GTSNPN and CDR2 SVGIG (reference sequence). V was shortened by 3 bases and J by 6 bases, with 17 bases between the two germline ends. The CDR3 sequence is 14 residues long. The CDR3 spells CAWRSSGVIPEAFF. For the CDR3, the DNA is TGTGCCTGGAGGTCTTCAGGGGTTATCCCTGAAGCTTTCTTT.

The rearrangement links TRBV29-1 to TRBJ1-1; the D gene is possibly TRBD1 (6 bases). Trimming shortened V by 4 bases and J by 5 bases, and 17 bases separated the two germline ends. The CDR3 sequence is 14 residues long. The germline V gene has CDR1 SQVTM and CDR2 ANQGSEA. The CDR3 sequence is CSVGGRQGSTEAFF. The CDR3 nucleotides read TGCAGCGTTGGCGGACGGCAGGGGAGTACTGAAGCTTTCTTT.

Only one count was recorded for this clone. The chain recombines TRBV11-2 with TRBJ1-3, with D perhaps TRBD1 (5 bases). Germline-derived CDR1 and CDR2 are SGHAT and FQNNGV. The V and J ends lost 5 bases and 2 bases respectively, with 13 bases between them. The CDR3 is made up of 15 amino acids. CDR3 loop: CASSRLRVPGNTIYF. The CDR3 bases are TGTGCCAGCAGCCGTCTCAGGGTCCCTGGAAACACCATATATTTT.

The CDR3 protein is CASSQDFTGGYEQFF. CDR3 DNA: TGCGCCAGCAGCCAAGATTTCACGGGGGGGTATGAGCAGTTCTTC. This chain links TRBV4-1 with TRBJ2-1; 8 bases agree with TRBD2. V lost 0 bases, J lost 8 bases, and 6 bases stayed unmatched. CDR3 size: 15 residues. Germline V lookup: CDR1 MGHRA, CDR2 YSYEKL.

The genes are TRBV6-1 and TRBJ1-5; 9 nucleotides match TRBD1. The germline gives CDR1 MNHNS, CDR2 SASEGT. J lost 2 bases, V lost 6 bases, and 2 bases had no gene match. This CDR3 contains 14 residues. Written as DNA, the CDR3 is TGTGCCAGCAGGTGGACAGGGGGCAATCAGCCCCAGCATTTT. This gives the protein CASRWTGGNQPQHF.

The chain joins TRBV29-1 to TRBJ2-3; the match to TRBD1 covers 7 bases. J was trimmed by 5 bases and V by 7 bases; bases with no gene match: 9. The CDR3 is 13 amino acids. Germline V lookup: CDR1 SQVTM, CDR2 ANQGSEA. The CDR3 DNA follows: TGCAGCGCTCTGAGGGGGCCAGGAGATACGCAGTATTTT. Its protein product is CSALRGPGDTQYF.

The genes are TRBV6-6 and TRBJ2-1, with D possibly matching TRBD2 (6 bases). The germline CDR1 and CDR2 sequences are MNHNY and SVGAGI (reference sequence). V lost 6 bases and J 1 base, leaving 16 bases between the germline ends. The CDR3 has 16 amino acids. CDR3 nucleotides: TGTGCCAGCAGCCTCGGAGGGGCAATTTCCTACAATGAGCAGTTCTTC. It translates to CASSLGGAISYNEQFF.

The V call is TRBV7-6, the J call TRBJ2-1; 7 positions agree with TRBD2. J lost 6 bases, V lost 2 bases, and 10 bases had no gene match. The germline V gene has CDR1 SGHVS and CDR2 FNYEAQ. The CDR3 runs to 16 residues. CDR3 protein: CASSLPKREHPNEQFF. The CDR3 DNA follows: TGTGCCAGCAGCTTACCAAAGCGGGAACACCCCAATGAGCAGTTCTTC.

The CDR3 bases are TGTGCCAGCAGTGACAGGGGCCCAGAGACCCAGTACTTC. This encodes CASSDRGPETQYF. The V gene is TRBV6-5, the J gene TRBJ2-5, with TRBD1 identical over 8 bases. The length of the CDR3 is 13 residues. Germline assignment: CDR1 MNHEY and CDR2 SVGAGI. V lost 5 bases and J lost 4; bases outside the gene matches: 3.

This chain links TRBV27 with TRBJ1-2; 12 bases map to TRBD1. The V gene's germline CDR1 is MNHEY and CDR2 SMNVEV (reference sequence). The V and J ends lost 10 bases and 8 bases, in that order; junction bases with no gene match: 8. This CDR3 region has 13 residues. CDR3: CATSRDRGLGYTF. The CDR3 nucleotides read TGTGCCACCAGCCGGGACAGGGGGCTCGGCTACACCTTC.

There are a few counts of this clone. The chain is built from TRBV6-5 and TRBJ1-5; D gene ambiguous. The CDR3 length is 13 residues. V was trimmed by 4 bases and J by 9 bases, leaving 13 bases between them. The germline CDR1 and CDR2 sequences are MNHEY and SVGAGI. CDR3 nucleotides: TGTGCCAGCAGTTTGGGAGTCAGGCGGCCCCAGCATTTT. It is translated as CASSLGVRRPQHF.

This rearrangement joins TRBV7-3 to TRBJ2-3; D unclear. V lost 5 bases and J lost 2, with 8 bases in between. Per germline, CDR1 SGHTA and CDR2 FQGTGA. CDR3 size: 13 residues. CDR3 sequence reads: CASSPQYTDTQYF. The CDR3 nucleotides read TGTGCCAGCAGCCCACAATACACAGATACGCAGTATTTT.

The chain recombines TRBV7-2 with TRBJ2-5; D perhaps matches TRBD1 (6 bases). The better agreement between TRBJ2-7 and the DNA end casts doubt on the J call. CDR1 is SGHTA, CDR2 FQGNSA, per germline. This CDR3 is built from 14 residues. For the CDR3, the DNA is TGTGCCAGCAGCTTAGGTCCAGGGGTCTACGAGCAGTACTTC. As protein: CASSLGPGVYEQYF.

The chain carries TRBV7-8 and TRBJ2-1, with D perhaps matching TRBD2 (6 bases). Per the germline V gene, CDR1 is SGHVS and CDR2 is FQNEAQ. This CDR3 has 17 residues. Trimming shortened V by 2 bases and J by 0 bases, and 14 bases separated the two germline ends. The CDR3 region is CASSLKSGGTSYNEQFF. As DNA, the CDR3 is TGTGCCAGCAGCTTAAAGTCAGGCGGGACCTCCTACAATGAGCAGTTCTTC. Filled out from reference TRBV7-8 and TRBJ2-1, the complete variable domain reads GAGVSQSPRYKVAKRGQDVALRCDPISGHVSLFWYQQALGQGPEFLTYFQNEAQLDKSGLPSDRFFAERPEGSVSTLKIQRTQQEDSAVYLCASSLKSGGTSYNEQFFGPGTRLTVL.

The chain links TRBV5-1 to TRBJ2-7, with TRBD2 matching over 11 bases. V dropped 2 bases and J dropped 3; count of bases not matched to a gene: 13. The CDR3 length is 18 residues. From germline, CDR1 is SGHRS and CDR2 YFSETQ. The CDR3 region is CASSFYPTGTSGYYEQYF. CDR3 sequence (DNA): TGCGCCAGCAGCTTCTACCCAACCGGGACTAGCGGATACTACGAGCAGTACTTC.

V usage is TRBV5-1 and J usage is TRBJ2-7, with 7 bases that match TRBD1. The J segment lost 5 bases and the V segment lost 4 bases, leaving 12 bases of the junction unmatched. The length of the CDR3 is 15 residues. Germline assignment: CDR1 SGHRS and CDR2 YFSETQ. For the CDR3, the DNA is TGCGCCAGCAGCCGGCAGGGGGATCTCCTAAACGAGCAGTACTTC. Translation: CASSRQGDLLNEQYF. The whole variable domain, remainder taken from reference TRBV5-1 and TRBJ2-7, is KAGVTQTPRYLIKTRGQQVTLSCSPISGHRSVSWYQQTPGQGLQFLFEYFSETQRNKGNFPGRFSGRQFSNSRSEMNVSTLELGDSALYLCASSRQGDLLNEQYFGPGTRLTVT.

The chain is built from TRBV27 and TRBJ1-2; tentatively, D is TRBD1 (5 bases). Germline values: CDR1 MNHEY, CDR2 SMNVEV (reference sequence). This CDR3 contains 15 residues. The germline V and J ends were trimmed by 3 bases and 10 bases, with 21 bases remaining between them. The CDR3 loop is CASSLIGRASGDYTF. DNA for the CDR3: TGTGCCAGCAGTTTGATAGGCAGGGCGTCGGGTGACTACACCTTC.

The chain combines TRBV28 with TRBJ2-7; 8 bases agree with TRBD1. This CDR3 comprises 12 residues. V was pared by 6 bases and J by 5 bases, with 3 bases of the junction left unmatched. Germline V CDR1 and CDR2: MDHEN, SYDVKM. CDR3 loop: CASRQGDDEQYF. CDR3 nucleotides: TGTGCCAGCAGACAGGGGGACGACGAGCAGTACTTC.

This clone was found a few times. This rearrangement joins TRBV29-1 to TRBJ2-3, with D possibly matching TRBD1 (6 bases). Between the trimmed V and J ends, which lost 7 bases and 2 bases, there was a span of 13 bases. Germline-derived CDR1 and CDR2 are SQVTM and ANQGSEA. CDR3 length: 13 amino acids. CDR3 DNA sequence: TGCAGCGCGCTAGTGGGGGCCACAGATACGCAGTATTTT. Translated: CSALVGATDTQYF.

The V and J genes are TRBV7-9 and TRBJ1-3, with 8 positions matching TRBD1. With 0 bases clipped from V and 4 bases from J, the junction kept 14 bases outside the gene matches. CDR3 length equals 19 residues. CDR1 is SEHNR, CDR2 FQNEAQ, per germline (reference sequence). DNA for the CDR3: TGTGCCAGCAGCTTAGCGGTTGCCTCAGGGGGCAGTTCGGGAAACACCATATATTTT. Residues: CASSLAVASGGSSGNTIYF.

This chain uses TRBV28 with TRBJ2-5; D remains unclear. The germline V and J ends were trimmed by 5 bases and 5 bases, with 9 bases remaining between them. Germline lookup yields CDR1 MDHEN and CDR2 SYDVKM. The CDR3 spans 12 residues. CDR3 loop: CASSLPFETQYF. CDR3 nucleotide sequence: TGTGCCAGCAGTCTCCCTTTCGAGACCCAGTACTTC. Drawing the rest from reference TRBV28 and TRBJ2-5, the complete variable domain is DVKVTQSSRYLVKRTGEKVFLECVQDMDHENMFWYRQDPGLGLRLIYFSYDVKMKEKGDIPEGYSVSREKKERFSLILESASTNQTSMYLCASSLPFETQYFGPGTRLLVL.

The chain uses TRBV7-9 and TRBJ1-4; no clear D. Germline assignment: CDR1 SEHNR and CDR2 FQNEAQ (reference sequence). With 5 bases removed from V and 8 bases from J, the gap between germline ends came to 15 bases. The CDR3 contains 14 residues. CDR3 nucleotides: TGTGCCAGCAGCATAACGGGGTCCTACGAAAAACTGTTTTTT. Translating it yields CASSITGSYEKLFF.

In DNA, the CDR3 is TGCGCCAGCAGCTTGGGTGCAACTCTGAACACTGAAGCTTTCTTT. Protein product: CASSLGATLNTEAFF. This chain uses TRBV5-1 with TRBJ1-1, with D unclear. The ends were cut back, 0 bases at V and 0 bases at J, with 9 bases in the middle. The CDR3 loop spans 15 amino acids. Germline loops: CDR1 SGHRS, CDR2 YFSETQ.

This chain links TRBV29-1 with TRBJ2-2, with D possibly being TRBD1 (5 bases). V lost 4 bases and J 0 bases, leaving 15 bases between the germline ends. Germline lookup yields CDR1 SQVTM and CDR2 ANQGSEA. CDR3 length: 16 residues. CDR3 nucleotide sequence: TGCAGCGTTGTCTCCTTACAGGATTCGAACACCGGGGAGCTGTTTTTT. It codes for CSVVSLQDSNTGELFF.

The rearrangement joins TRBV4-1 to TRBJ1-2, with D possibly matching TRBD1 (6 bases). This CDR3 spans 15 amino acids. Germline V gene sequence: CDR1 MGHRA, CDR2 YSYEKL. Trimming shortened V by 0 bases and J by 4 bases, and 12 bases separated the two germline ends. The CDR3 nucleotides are TGCGCCAGCAGCCAAGATGACAGGTTCTCCTATGGCTACACCTTC. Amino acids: CASSQDDRFSYGYTF.

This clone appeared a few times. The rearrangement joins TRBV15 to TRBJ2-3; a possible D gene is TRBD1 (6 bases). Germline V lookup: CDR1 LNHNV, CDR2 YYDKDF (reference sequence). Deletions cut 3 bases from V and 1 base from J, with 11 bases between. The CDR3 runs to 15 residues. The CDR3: CATSRPTGGTDTQYF. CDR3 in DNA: TGTGCCACCAGCAGGCCGACAGGAGGCACAGATACGCAGTATTTT.

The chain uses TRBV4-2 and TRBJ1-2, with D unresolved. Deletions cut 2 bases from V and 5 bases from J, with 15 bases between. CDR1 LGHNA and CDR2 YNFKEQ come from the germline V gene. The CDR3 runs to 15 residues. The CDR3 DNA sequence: TGTGCCAGCAGCCAAAACGGGAAACCAAGGTATGGCTACACCTTC. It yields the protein CASSQNGKPRYGYTF.

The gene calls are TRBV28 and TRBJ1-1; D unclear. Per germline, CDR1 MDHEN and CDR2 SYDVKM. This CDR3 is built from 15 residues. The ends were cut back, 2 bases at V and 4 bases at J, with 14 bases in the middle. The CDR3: CASSLRGEARTEAFF. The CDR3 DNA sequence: TGTGCCAGCAGTTTACGGGGAGAGGCTCGCACTGAAGCTTTCTTT. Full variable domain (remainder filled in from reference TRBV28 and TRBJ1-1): DVKVTQSSRYLVKRTGEKVFLECVQDMDHENMFWYRQDPGLGLRLIYFSYDVKMKEKGDIPEGYSVSREKKERFSLILESASTNQTSMYLCASSLRGEARTEAFFGQGTRLTVV.